These 32 T cell receptor beta chains originate from one sample sequenced in a study of response to subunit inactivated influenza vaccine. MiXCR, run by TCRdb on the RT-PCR reads, gives a single entry per CDR3 protein. This repertoire shows about 780,000 distinct CDR3 sequences, approximately 17% found once; its top ten account for approximately 11%. The sequencing here drew on PBMCs from blood, taken 5 days after vaccination. The receptors stem from a man aged 50-60 years who received an inactivated influenza vaccine.

This clonotype has only a few counts. The CDR3 bases are TGCAGTGCTAGTCCGATCGACAGGGTGAGCTCTGGGGCCAACGTCCTGACTTTC. This sequence encodes CSASPIDRVSSGANVLTF. The rearrangement uses TRBV20-1 and TRBJ2-6; 7 bases line up with TRBD1. Trimming took 3 bases from V and 0 from J; bases not matched to a gene: 11. The CDR3 loop spans 18 amino acids. Germline-derived CDR1 and CDR2 are DFQATT and SNEGSKA (reference sequence).

This clonotype came up many times. The J gene is TRBJ2-2, the V gene TRBV5-1; D possibly matches TRBD1 or TRBD2 (5 bases each). This CDR3 has 15 amino acids. Trimming stripped 4 bases from V and 5 bases from J, with 15 bases between. The germline V gene encodes CDR1 SGHRS and CDR2 YFSETQ. The CDR3 reads CASSPGRMGTGELFF. The CDR3 nucleotides read TGCGCCAGCAGCCCGGGACGGATGGGGACCGGGGAGCTGTTTTTT.

Turning to this clonotype: At one end the junction does not follow the germline gene, possibly because of a read error. The chain joins TRBV7-9 to TRBJ1-4; no definite D call. Germline assignment: CDR1 SEHNR and CDR2 FQNEAQ (reference sequence). There are 15 residues in the CDR3. CDR3 in DNA: TGTGCCAGCAGCTACAACGGGTTGGGTGATGAAAAACTTTTTTTT. Its translation: CASSYNGLGDEKLFF.

This clonotype was observed a handful of times. This chain joins TRBV20-1 and TRBJ1-6, with a tentative D call TRBD1 (5 bases). V lost 1 base to trimming and J lost 2 bases, with 12 bases between them. CDR1 is DFQATT, CDR2 SNEGSKA, per germline (reference sequence). This CDR3 contains 16 residues. CDR3 coding DNA: TGCAGTGCTAGAGCCGAGGGAGGGGCCTATAATTCACCCCTCCACTTT. Its translation is CSARAEGGAYNSPLHF.

In its sample, this clonotype was seen a few times. The rearrangement joins TRBV24-1 to TRBJ2-5, with a weak D call TRBD1 (5 bases). This CDR3 comprises 18 residues. V was trimmed by 5 bases and J by 5 bases, leaving 26 bases between them. Per germline, CDR1 KGHDR and CDR2 SFDVKD. The chain's CDR3 is CATSAPSDRLTTRETQYF. The CDR3 region has the DNA TGTGCCACCAGTGCCCCCAGTGACAGACTGACGACACGGGAGACCCAGTACTTC.

This clonotype was detected a few times. J is TRBJ2-5 and V is TRBV28; D is uncertain. The germline V and J ends were trimmed by 7 bases and 1 base, with 10 bases remaining between them. The CDR3 contains 13 residues. The V gene's germline CDR1 is MDHEN and CDR2 SYDVKM. CDR3 loop: CASNDPPQETQYF. The DNA for the CDR3 is TGTGCCAGCAATGACCCTCCCCAAGAGACCCAGTACTTC.

This clonotype was seen a few times. The V gene is TRBV5-1, the J gene TRBJ1-2; D may be TRBD1 (6 bases). Germline lookup yields CDR1 SGHRS and CDR2 YFSETQ. There are 16 residues in the CDR3. The V gene lost 3 bases and the J gene lost 6 bases, with 21 bases spanning the gap. CDR3 bases: TGCGCCAGCAGCTCGGGGGTTGTCGGGGGGCCGGATGGCTACACCTTC. Translating it yields CASSSGVVGGPDGYTF.

This clonotype was seen only once. The V call is TRBV2, the J call TRBJ2-2; 10 positions agree with TRBD2. V lost 8 bases to trimming and J lost 5 bases; unmatched junction nucleotides: 5. The CDR3 loop spans 14 amino acids. Germline CDR1 and CDR2: SNHLY and FYNNEI. Written as DNA, the CDR3 is TGTGCCAGCCTAATAGCGGGAGGAACCGGGGAGCTGTTTTTT. It is translated as CASLIAGGTGELFF.

This clonotype has more than one count but fewer than ten. This chain connects TRBV6-2 or TRBV6-3 to TRBJ1-5; 8 bases fit TRBD1. This CDR3 spans 15 amino acids. The ends lost 4 bases at V and 7 bases at J; junction bases unmatched: 9. Germline CDR1 reads MNHEY; CDR2 reads SVGEGT. The CDR3 DNA follows: TGTGCCAGCAGTTTTATCGACAGGGGTTACCAGCCCCAGCATTTT. This sequence encodes CASSFIDRGYQPQHF.

This clonotype turned up a few times. This chain joins TRBV6-5 and TRBJ2-5; D assignment may be TRBD1 or TRBD2 (5 bases each). The ends were cut back, 4 bases at V and 5 bases at J, with 14 bases in the middle. The CDR3 sequence is 14 residues long. Germline loops: CDR1 MNHEY, CDR2 SVGAGI. The CDR3 nucleotides are TGTGCCAGCAGTTTCCTACGGGGCCGGGAGACCCAGTACTTC. It encodes CASSFLRGRETQYF.

The rearrangement links TRBV24-1 to TRBJ2-1, with 14 nucleotides matching TRBD2. The junction had 5 bases not matched to a gene; V was cut back by 4 bases and J by 1 base. Looked up from germline, CDR1 is KGHDR and CDR2 is SFDVKD. The length of the CDR3 is 18 residues. In nucleotides, the CDR3 is TGTGCCACCAGTGACTCCGGGACTAGCGGGAGTTCCTACAATGAGCAGTTCTTC. Its translation is CATSDSGTSGSSYNEQFF.

The chain carries TRBV7-2 and TRBJ2-7; 11 bases align to TRBD2. V lost 5 bases to trimming and J lost 0 bases; unmatched junction nucleotides: 6. The CDR3 spans 16 residues. Germline CDR1 and CDR2: SGHTA and FQGNSA. The CDR3 loop reads CASSPIAGGPSYEQYF. DNA of the CDR3: TGTGCCAGCAGCCCCATAGCGGGAGGGCCCTCCTACGAGCAGTACTTC.

V and J are TRBV5-1 and TRBJ1-2; the D gene is possibly TRBD1 (5 bases). The V end lost 4 bases, the J end lost 0 bases, and 16 bases lay between the germline ends. The CDR3 is 16 residues long. Germline CDR1 is SGHRS and CDR2 is YFSETQ. The CDR3 protein is CASSPEPGQANYGYTF. CDR3 DNA sequence: TGCGCCAGCAGCCCGGAACCAGGGCAAGCTAACTATGGCTACACCTTC.

This clonotype was seen a handful of times. The chain carries TRBV10-3 and TRBJ1-4; no clear D. Germline CDR1 and CDR2: ENHRY and SYGVKD. The V and J ends lost 0 bases and 6 bases respectively, with 14 bases between them. This CDR3 has 16 amino acids. The CDR3 loop reads CAISESWTTADEKLFF. CDR3 bases: TGTGCCATCAGTGAGTCTTGGACGACTGCTGATGAAAAACTGTTTTTT.

This clonotype has just a few counts. This chain connects TRBV24-1 to TRBJ2-1; 13 bases align to TRBD2. Germline values: CDR1 KGHDR, CDR2 SFDVKD. The CDR3 sequence is 14 residues long. With V trimmed by 7 bases and J by 8 bases, 4 bases remained unmatched. CDR3 nucleotide sequence: TGTGCCACCAGAGGGACTAGCGGGATGTATGAGCAGTTCTTC. Translating it yields CATRGTSGMYEQFF.

This clonotype was observed a handful of times. The chain recombines TRBV7-2 with TRBJ2-5; D tentatively fits TRBD1 or TRBD2 (5 bases each). The germline V gene has CDR1 SGHTA and CDR2 FQGNSA. This CDR3 region has 14 residues. The V end was cut by 5 bases, the J end by 5 bases, with 15 bases between. The CDR3 nucleotides are TGTGCCAGCAGCCGTGAGGGGAACGTGGAGACCCAGTACTTC. Its translation: CASSREGNVETQYF.

This clonotype was seen a few times. The rearrangement uses TRBV12-3 or TRBV12-4 and TRBJ2-1; D possibly corresponds to TRBD2 (6 bases). CDR3 length equals 15 residues. Between the trimmed V and J ends, which lost 7 bases and 2 bases, there was a span of 15 bases. The chain's CDR3 is CASKQPGLPYNEQFF. DNA of the CDR3: TGTGCCAGCAAACAACCGGGACTTCCCTACAATGAGCAGTTCTTC.

This clonotype was found many times. This sequence joins TRBV6-1 and TRBJ1-5, with D unclear. This CDR3 is 15 amino acids long. V lost 4 bases and J lost 9, with 19 bases in between. Germline V gene lookup returns CDR1 MNHNS and CDR2 SASEGT. The CDR3 nucleotides are TGTGCCAGCAGTGCCCCTACTAGGGCCGCACGGCCCCAGCATTTT. Translating gives CASSAPTRAARPQHF.

This chain uses TRBV2 with TRBJ2-5; no clear D. The CDR3 has 13 amino acids. Germline values: CDR1 SNHLY, CDR2 FYNNEI. Trimming cost V 3 bases and J 3 bases, with 8 bases left between them. The CDR3 region has the DNA TGTGCCAGCAGTGAGGGTAGGAAAGAGACCCAGTACTTC. Its protein product is CASSEGRKETQYF.

This sequence joins TRBV20-1 and TRBJ2-1; D not certain. The ends were cut back, 0 bases at V and 7 bases at J, with 16 bases in the middle. The CDR3 extends over 15 amino acids. Germline CDR1 reads DFQATT; CDR2 reads SNEGSKA (reference sequence). The CDR3 region has the DNA TGCAGTGCTAGAGATTCGAAGACGGTGGGAAATGAGCAGTTCTTC. Translation: CSARDSKTVGNEQFF.

The chain couples TRBV7-2 to TRBJ2-3; 12 nucleotides align to TRBD2. The germline CDR1 and CDR2 sequences are SGHTA and FQGNSA. V lost 3 bases and J lost 2; bases outside the gene matches: 6. The CDR3 totals 17 residues. The CDR3: CASSLYLAGGSTDTQYF. The CDR3 nucleotides read TGTGCCAGCAGCTTGTACCTAGCGGGGGGGTCCACAGATACGCAGTATTTT.

The chain carries TRBV20-1 and TRBJ1-2; 7 bases fit TRBD1. V was clipped by 6 bases and J by 2 bases; unmatched bases: 0. Germline lookup yields CDR1 DFQATT and CDR2 SNEGSKA (reference sequence). The CDR3 totals 11 residues. In DNA form, the CDR3 reads TGCAGTGCAGGGGGCAACTATGGCTACACCTTC. Translated: CSAGGNYGYTF.

There are a few counts of this clonotype. The chain carries TRBV28 and TRBJ2-6; D is ambiguous. This CDR3 has 17 amino acids. Trimming took 1 base from V and 0 from J, leaving 10 bases between them. Germline V gene sequence: CDR1 MDHEN, CDR2 SYDVKM. The CDR3 DNA sequence: TGTGCCAGCAGTTTATATGGGCGCCCCTCTGGGGCCAACGTCCTGACTTTC. Protein sequence: CASSLYGRPSGANVLTF. Variable domain in full (rest from reference TRBV28 and TRBJ2-6): DVKVTQSSRYLVKRTGEKVFLECVQDMDHENMFWYRQDPGLGLRLIYFSYDVKMKEKGDIPEGYSVSREKKERFSLILESASTNQTSMYLCASSLYGRPSGANVLTFGAGSRLTVL.

This clonotype showed up just a few times. This rearrangement joins TRBV7-8 to TRBJ2-5, with D maybe TRBD2 (7 bases). In germline, CDR1 is SGHVS, CDR2 FQNEAQ. The CDR3 has 15 amino acids. Trimming took 3 bases from V and 5 from J, leaving 16 bases between them. CDR3 in DNA: TGTGCCAGCAGCTTGGGGGGGGCCCTCGGTGAGACCCAGTACTTC. Translated, it gives CASSLGGALGETQYF.

This clonotype was counted between two and nine times. The rearrangement uses TRBV27 and TRBJ2-5, with D perhaps TRBD1 or TRBD2 (5 bases each). Germline values: CDR1 MNHEY, CDR2 SMNVEV (reference sequence). Between the trimmed V and J ends, which lost 3 bases and 5 bases, there was a span of 13 bases. This CDR3 has 14 amino acids. CDR3 amino acids: CASSLGIGGETQYF. In DNA, the CDR3 is TGTGCCAGCAGTTTGGGGATTGGGGGTGAGACCCAGTACTTC.

V and J are TRBV15 and TRBJ1-2; TRBD1 is a possible D gene (5 bases). The CDR3 has 13 residues. The germline V gene has CDR1 LNHNV and CDR2 YYDKDF (reference sequence). Trimming removed 3 bases from V and 5 bases from J, with 10 bases in between. The CDR3 sequence is CATSRKTEYGYTF. DNA for the CDR3: TGTGCCACCAGCAGGAAGACAGAGTATGGCTACACCTTC.

A few counts support this clonotype. CDR3 nucleotide sequence: TGTGCCAGCAGTTTAGACGGGTATAATTCACCCCTCCACTTT. This translates into CASSLDGYNSPLHF. V is TRBV12-3 or TRBV12-4 and J is TRBJ1-6, with D uncertain. CDR3 length: 14 amino acids. V lost 1 base to trimming and J lost 4 bases, with 5 bases between them.

There are many counts of this clonotype. The V and J genes are TRBV29-1 and TRBJ2-7, with TRBD1 as a possible D gene (6 bases). V was trimmed by 3 bases and J by 5 bases, leaving 14 bases between them. The CDR3 sequence is 13 residues long. Germline V lookup: CDR1 SQVTM, CDR2 ANQGSEA. The CDR3 DNA sequence: TGCAGCGTTGAGAACAGGGTAAGCGACGAGCAGTACTTC. Translating gives CSVENRVSDEQYF.

V usage is TRBV6-2 or TRBV6-3 and J usage is TRBJ1-1; no firm D call. This CDR3 contains 15 residues. In germline, CDR1 is MNHEY, CDR2 SVGEGT. V was cut by 2 bases and J by 0 bases, with 10 bases left in between. This chain's CDR3 is CASSYLAGMNTEAFF. In DNA form, the CDR3 reads TGTGCCAGCAGTTACCTCGCAGGCATGAACACTGAAGCTTTCTTT.

This clonotype was counted only a few times. J is TRBJ2-5 and V is TRBV24-1; 13 positions match TRBD2. CDR3 length: 16 amino acids. Germline V gene lookup returns CDR1 KGHDR and CDR2 SFDVKD. V was pared by 7 bases and J by 3 bases, with 7 bases of the junction left unmatched. In DNA, the CDR3 is TGTGCCACCAGCTCAGCCGGGACTAGCGGGGAAGAGACCCAGTACTTC. As protein: CATSSAGTSGEETQYF.

The chain couples TRBV19 to TRBJ2-1; TRBD2 might be the D (5 bases). CDR1 and CDR2 from the germline V gene are LNHDA and SQIVND (reference sequence). V lost 1 base and J 8 bases, leaving 15 bases between the germline ends. CDR3 length: 15 amino acids. This chain's CDR3 is CASSIGPGLGDEQFF. CDR3 sequence (DNA): TGTGCCAGTAGTATAGGTCCGGGTTTGGGAGATGAGCAGTTCTTC.

This clonotype was seen only once. V and J are TRBV4-2 and TRBJ2-1; TRBD2 matches 9 bases. Trimming removed 0 bases from V and 6 bases from J; junction bases left unmatched: 9. CDR3 length: 17 residues. CDR1 is LGHNA and CDR2 is YNFKEQ in the germline V gene. CDR3 DNA: TGTGCCAGCAGCCAAGAAGCCACCAGCGGGGGGATCAATGAGCAGTTCTTC. Its protein product is CASSQEATSGGINEQFF.